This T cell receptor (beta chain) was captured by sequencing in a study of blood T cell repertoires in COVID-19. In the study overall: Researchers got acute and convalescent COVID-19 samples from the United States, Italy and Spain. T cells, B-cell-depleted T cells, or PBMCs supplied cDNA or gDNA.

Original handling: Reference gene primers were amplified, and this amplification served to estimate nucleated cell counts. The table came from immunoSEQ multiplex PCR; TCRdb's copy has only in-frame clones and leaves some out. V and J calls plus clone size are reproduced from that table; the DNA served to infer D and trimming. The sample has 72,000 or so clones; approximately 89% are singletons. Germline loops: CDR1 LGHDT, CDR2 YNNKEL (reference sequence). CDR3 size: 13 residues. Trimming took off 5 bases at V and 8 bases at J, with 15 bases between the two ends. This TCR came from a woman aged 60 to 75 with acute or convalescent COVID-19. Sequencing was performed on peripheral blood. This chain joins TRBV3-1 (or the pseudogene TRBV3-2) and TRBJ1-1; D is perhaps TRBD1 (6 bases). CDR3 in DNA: TGTGCCAGCAGCTCCCAATTCAGGGGAGAAGCTTTCTTT. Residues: CASSSQFRGEAFF.